These 12 T cell receptor beta chains were all obtained from the same sample, sequenced in a study of T cell responses to AZD1222 COVID-19 vaccine. Measured with immunoSEQ multiplex PCR; TCRdb has only the in-frame clones, and not every one. The data show some 90,000 clones, with 85% to 90% seen just once and approximately 5% held by the top ten. The input for sequencing was peripheral blood, taken 28 days after the second AZD1222 dose. Receptor source: an adult who received the AZD1222 COVID-19 vaccine.

This clone was recorded once. The J gene is TRBJ2-7, the V gene TRBV6-5; a weak D match, TRBD2 (5 bases). Looked up from germline, CDR1 is MNHEY and CDR2 is SVGAGI. The CDR3 has 15 amino acids. Trimming removed 0 bases at V and 0 bases at J, with 9 bases between. CDR3 DNA: TGTGCCAGCAGTTACTCGACGGGGAACTCCTACGAGCAGTACTTC. As protein: CASSYSTGNSYEQYF.

This chain joins TRBV2 and TRBJ1-6; D gene ambiguous. V lost 8 bases and J 6 bases, leaving 8 bases between the germline ends. CDR1 SNHLY and CDR2 FYNNEI come from the germline V gene. This CDR3 spans 12 amino acids. CDR3 amino acids: CASGPLNSPLHF. CDR3 in DNA: TGTGCCAGCGGGCCTCTTAATTCACCCCTCCACTTT.

This clone was seen once. The chain uses TRBV30 and TRBJ1-6; D uncertain. Germline CDR1 reads GTSNPN; CDR2 reads SVGIG (reference sequence). The CDR3 covers 12 residues. Trimming left V 1 base short and J 8 bases short, with 6 bases between. CDR3 sequence reads: CAWSGTDSPLHF. CDR3 DNA sequence: TGTGCCTGGAGTGGTACCGATTCACCCCTCCACTTT.

V and J are TRBV6-5 and TRBJ1-2; TRBD1 is a possible D gene (6 bases). The CDR3 contains 14 residues. Germline V gives CDR1 MNHEY, CDR2 SVGAGI. Between the trimmed V and J ends, which lost 4 bases and 7 bases, there was a span of 16 bases. For the CDR3, the DNA is TGTGCCAGCAGTTCGGACAGCTCGAGGCCTGGCTACACCTTC. Amino acids: CASSSDSSRPGYTF.

The V gene is TRBV5-6, the J gene TRBJ1-1, with D perhaps TRBD1 (6 bases). Per germline, CDR1 SGHDT and CDR2 YYEEEE. The CDR3 has 13 residues. V was clipped by 4 bases and J by 6 bases, with 13 bases between them. The CDR3 protein is CASSPDGGPEAFF. The CDR3 DNA follows: TGTGCCAGCAGCCCCGACGGGGGGCCTGAAGCTTTCTTT.

The V call is TRBV5-1, the J call TRBJ2-5, with a weak D call TRBD1 (5 bases). The germline V gene encodes CDR1 SGHRS and CDR2 YFSETQ. The CDR3 spans 13 residues. Trimming took 0 bases from V and 5 from J, leaving 8 bases between them. Here the CDR3 reads CASSLGRAETQYF. CDR3 coding DNA: TGCGCCAGCAGCTTGGGCAGGGCTGAGACCCAGTACTTC.

The chain couples TRBV20-1 to TRBJ1-2; a weak D match, TRBD1 (5 bases). The germline V gene encodes CDR1 DFQATT and CDR2 SNEGSKA (reference sequence). The CDR3 spans 15 residues. Trimming cost V 3 bases and J 5 bases, with 19 bases left between them. CDR3 DNA: TGCAGTGCTAGTCCTCCCCAGGGTCTGGATTATGGCTACACCTTC. It is translated as CSASPPQGLDYGYTF.

This sequence joins TRBV6-4 and TRBJ2-7, with 10 positions matching TRBD1. CDR1 is MRHNA and CDR2 is SNTAGT in the germline V gene. The CDR3 has 19 residues. Trimming removed 7 bases from V and 1 base from J; junction bases left unmatched: 19. CDR3 in amino acids: CASNTGTGEIRTNSYEQYF. CDR3 nucleotides: TGTGCCAGCAACACCGGGACAGGGGAGATCCGTACGAATTCCTACGAGCAGTACTTC.

The genes are TRBV5-4 and TRBJ2-7; TRBD2 matches at 8 bases. Unmatched junction bases numbered 6, after V lost 4 bases and J lost 0 bases. The CDR3 sequence is 15 residues long. The germline V gene encodes CDR1 SGHNT and CDR2 YYREEE (reference sequence). The CDR3 DNA sequence: TGTGCCAGCAGCACCTCCGGGGGGGCCTCCTACGAGCAGTACTTC. Its protein product is CASSTSGGASYEQYF. The full variable domain, its missing parts supplied by reference TRBV5-4 and TRBJ2-7, is ETGVTQSPTHLIKTRGQQVTLRCSSQSGHNTVSWYQQALGQGPQFIFQYYREEENGRGNFPPRFSGLQFPNYSSELNVNALELDDSALYLCASSTSGGASYEQYFGPGTRLTVT.

The chain links TRBV30 to TRBJ1-6; D is possibly TRBD1 (5 bases). This CDR3 contains 11 residues. CDR1 GTSNPN and CDR2 SVGIG come from the germline V gene (reference sequence). Trimming shortened V by 1 base and J by 10 bases, and 5 bases separated the two germline ends. The DNA of the CDR3 is TGTGCCTGGAGTGGGGGCTCACCCCTCCACTTT. It encodes CAWSGGSPLHF.

This chain connects TRBV5-4 to TRBJ1-4; perhaps TRBD1 as D (5 bases). Germline loops: CDR1 SGHNT, CDR2 YYREEE (reference sequence). Trimming cost V 2 bases and J 1 base, with 6 bases left between them. This CDR3 contains 14 residues. CDR3 DNA sequence: TGTGCCAGCAGCTTTAGGGGAACTAATGAAAAACTGTTTTTT. Amino acids: CASSFRGTNEKLFF.

The chain uses TRBV2 and TRBJ2-5; a weak D match, TRBD2 (5 bases). Germline-derived CDR1 and CDR2 are SNHLY and FYNNEI. CDR3 size: 15 residues. V lost 5 bases, J lost 2 bases, and 15 bases lay in between. CDR3 DNA: TGTGCCAGCAGTCCAACACCCCCGGGGCAAGAGACCCAGTACTTC. Encoded protein: CASSPTPPGQETQYF.